The 21 T cell receptor beta chains below come from one sample, sequenced in a study of blood T cells in healthy people across ages. PCR was performed a second time for about 6 to 12 cycles using a sample-barcoded 5' primer and a J-beta primer mix. Using its own MiXCR run on the 5' RACE reads, TCRdb lists one record per CDR3 protein. The repertoire has 1.5 million or so distinct CDR3 sequences, 40% to 50% of them found once; the top ten carry 7.9%. The specimen was blood. These TCRs come from a woman younger than 35 in good health.

On this clonotype: An end of the junction does not agree with germline; a read error may underlie this. The chain joins TRBV5-1 to TRBJ2-2; 8 positions agree with TRBD1. Germline assignment: CDR1 SGHRS and CDR2 YFSETQ. This CDR3 contains 15 residues. CDR3 sequence: CASSSRDRNIGELFF. The CDR3, as DNA: TGCGCCAGCAGCAGCAGGGACAGGAACATCGGGGAGCTGTTTTTT.

The chain combines TRBV6-5 with TRBJ2-3; 7 bases match TRBD1. CDR1 is MNHEY and CDR2 is SVGAGI in the germline V gene. V gave up 4 bases and J gave up 8 bases; unmatched junction bases: 21. This CDR3 has 18 amino acids. The CDR3 coding sequence is TGTGCCAGCAGTTCATTAGCCCCCAGATGGCAGGGGGAAGGTACGCAGTATTTT. It specifies CASSSLAPRWQGEGTQYF.

This clonotype was counted a few times. This chain joins TRBV20-1 and TRBJ2-1, with D maybe TRBD2 (6 bases). The CDR3 runs to 13 residues. Germline-derived CDR1 and CDR2 are DFQATT and SNEGSKA (reference sequence). Trimming shortened V by 6 bases and J by 0 bases, and 9 bases separated the two germline ends. The DNA of the CDR3 is TGCAGTGCCTTAGCGGACTCCTACAATGAGCAGTTCTTC. Protein: CSALADSYNEQFF.

This clonotype occurred a few times. The rearrangement links TRBV28 to TRBJ1-1; D remains unclear. With 2 bases removed from V and 7 bases from J, the gap between germline ends came to 14 bases. The CDR3 runs 14 residues. The germline gives CDR1 MDHEN, CDR2 SYDVKM. CDR3 DNA: TGTGCCAGCAGTTTACACGCAGGAGCGAGTGAAGCTTTCTTT. Residues: CASSLHAGASEAFF.

V usage is TRBV18 and J usage is TRBJ2-1, with D possibly TRBD2 on 5 matching bases. Germline CDR1 reads KGHSH; CDR2 reads LQKENI. With 1 base removed from V and 7 bases from J, the gap between germline ends came to 11 bases. The CDR3 loop spans 14 amino acids. DNA for the CDR3: TGTGCCAGCTCACCACAGTCTAGCAATAATGAGCAGTTCTTC. Amino acid sequence: CASSPQSSNNEQFF.

This clonotype occurred once. A read error may produce the germline difference seen at one junction end. The V gene is TRBV30, the J gene TRBJ2-5; D perhaps matches TRBD1 (7 bases). Gene TRBJ2-7 matches the end of the DNA better, so the J call may be wrong. CDR3 length: 14 residues. The germline gives CDR1 GTSNPN, CDR2 SVGIG (reference sequence). CDR3 coding DNA: TGCGCCTGGAGTGTAGCAGGGGGGATCGACGAGCAGTACTTC. It codes for CAWSVAGGIDEQYF.

This clonotype appeared a single time. The J gene is TRBJ2-1, the V gene TRBV9, with D tentatively TRBD2 (5 bases). V was trimmed by 6 bases and J by 2 bases, leaving 18 bases between them. The length of the CDR3 is 16 residues. The V gene's germline CDR1 is SGDLS and CDR2 YYNGEE. The CDR3 nucleotides read TGTGCCAGCACGCGTGGAGGAAGGGAGCCCTACAATGAGCAGTTCTTC. Protein: CASTRGGREPYNEQFF.

This chain uses TRBV27 with TRBJ1-6; D might be TRBD1 (5 bases). Trimming removed 1 base from V and 6 bases from J, with 16 bases in between. The CDR3 runs 17 residues. CDR1 is MNHEY, CDR2 SMNVEV, per germline (reference sequence). Here the CDR3 DNA reads TGTGCCAGCAGTTTATTTATCACAGTTGGGGCTAATTCACCCCTCCACTTT. As protein: CASSLFITVGANSPLHF.

The table lists this clonotype with a few counts. The J gene is TRBJ1-5, the V gene TRBV7-2; D is possibly TRBD1 (5 bases). This CDR3 is built from 15 residues. V lost 5 bases and J lost 4, with 15 bases in between. Germline CDR1 reads SGHTA; CDR2 reads FQGNSA. CDR3 loop: CASSRDLLGNQPQHF. CDR3 coding DNA: TGTGCCAGCAGCAGGGACCTTCTAGGGAATCAGCCCCAGCATTTT.

This chain uses TRBV20-1 with TRBJ1-1; maybe TRBD1 (6 bases). The germline gives CDR1 DFQATT, CDR2 SNEGSKA (reference sequence). Deletions cut 6 bases from V and 6 bases from J, with 17 bases between. This CDR3 region has 13 residues. The CDR3 DNA is TGCAGTGCCGTTTACAGGGTCGGGTCTGAAGCTTTCTTT. This gives the protein CSAVYRVGSEAFF.

The J gene is TRBJ1-5, the V gene TRBV6-5; D perhaps matches TRBD1 (6 bases). The CDR3 is 16 residues long. Germline lookup yields CDR1 MNHEY and CDR2 SVGAGI. V was trimmed by 2 bases and J by 0 bases, leaving 11 bases between them. CDR3 amino acids: CASSYGRGFSNQPQHF. The CDR3 DNA is TGTGCCAGCAGTTACGGTAGGGGGTTTAGCAATCAGCCCCAGCATTTT.

The chain combines TRBV3-1 with TRBJ1-4; D possibly corresponds to TRBD1 (6 bases). Germline loops: CDR1 LGHDT, CDR2 YNNKEL (reference sequence). V dropped 1 base and J dropped 3 bases, with 9 bases sitting between them. CDR3 size: 15 residues. In DNA form, the CDR3 reads TGTGCCAGCAGCCAAGCGGGGGCCGCTAATGAAAAACTGTTTTTT. Residues: CASSQAGAANEKLFF.

In the case of this clonotype: This may stem from a read error, because a much larger clone lies one nucleotide away. In DNA, the CDR3 is TGTGCCAGCAGTTTGAGTCATCGCAATGAGCAGTACTTC. This sequence encodes CASSLSHRNEQYF. V gene TRBV27 combines with J gene TRBJ2-7; no reliable D call. V was trimmed by 3 bases and J by 7 bases, leaving 13 bases between them. This CDR3 comprises 13 residues. Germline CDR1 and CDR2: MNHEY and SMNVEV (reference sequence).

The chain couples TRBV27 to TRBJ2-5, with D perhaps matching TRBD2 (5 bases). TRBJ2-4 matches the DNA end more closely, so the J call is doubtful. The CDR3 consists of 14 residues. Germline values: CDR1 MNHEY, CDR2 SMNVEV (reference sequence). This CDR3 reads CASSLRGSKNIQYF. DNA for the CDR3: TGTGCCAGCAGTTTAAGAGGGTCCAAAAACATTCAGTACTTC.

This clonotype was found a few times. The chain links TRBV5-1 to TRBJ1-2; D is unresolved. This CDR3 is built from 12 residues. V dropped 0 bases and J dropped 10 bases, with 10 bases sitting between them. Germline loops: CDR1 SGHRS, CDR2 YFSETQ. DNA of the CDR3: TGCGCCAGCAGCTTGGATCCTCTATACTACACCTTC. Protein sequence: CASSLDPLYYTF. Variable domain in full (rest from reference TRBV5-1 and TRBJ1-2): KAGVTQTPRYLIKTRGQQVTLSCSPISGHRSVSWYQQTPGQGLQFLFEYFSETQRNKGNFPGRFSGRQFSNSRSEMNVSTLELGDSALYLCASSLDPLYYTFGSGTRLTVV.

The chain recombines TRBV3-1 with TRBJ2-1, with 10 bases identical to TRBD1. Germline CDR1 and CDR2: LGHDT and YNNKEL (reference sequence). The V and J ends lost 4 bases and 8 bases, in that order; junction bases with no gene match: 5. The CDR3 totals 14 residues. The CDR3 DNA sequence: TGTGCCAGCAGCCGGACAGGGGGGTCGGATGAGCAGTTCTTC. It is translated as CASSRTGGSDEQFF.

The genes are TRBV27 and TRBJ2-1, with a possible D match to TRBD1 (6 bases). The CDR3 covers 15 residues. V was cut by 6 bases and J by 4 bases, with 16 bases left in between. Per the germline V gene, CDR1 is MNHEY and CDR2 is SMNVEV (reference sequence). The CDR3 coding sequence is TGTGCCAGCAGCCCAATTGGACAGTTTTACAATGAGCAGTTCTTC. This sequence encodes CASSPIGQFYNEQFF.

J is TRBJ2-1 and V is TRBV6-2 or TRBV6-3; D may match TRBD1 or TRBD2 (5 bases each). This CDR3 has 15 amino acids. V was trimmed by 2 bases and J by 13 bases, leaving 21 bases between them. Per the germline V gene, CDR1 is MNHEY and CDR2 is SVGEGT. The CDR3 is CASSYVGVSQETQFF. The DNA of the CDR3 is TGTGCCAGCAGTTACGTGGGGGTTTCGCAAGAGACCCAGTTCTTC.

This clonotype turned up a few times. This chain uses TRBV6-1 with TRBJ1-2; D remains unclear. Germline loops: CDR1 MNHNS, CDR2 SASEGT. V dropped 6 bases and J dropped 4 bases, with 21 bases sitting between them. The CDR3 has 16 amino acids. The CDR3 bases are TGTGCCAGCAGCGATGCCGGAGTAGGGCTGGGCTATGGCTACACCTTC. Protein: CASSDAGVGLGYGYTF.

The rearrangement joins TRBV20-1 to TRBJ2-3; perhaps TRBD2 as D (5 bases). With 5 bases removed from V and 0 bases from J, the gap between germline ends came to 15 bases. The V gene's germline CDR1 is DFQATT and CDR2 SNEGSKA (reference sequence). This CDR3 is 15 amino acids long. The CDR3 reads CSAQGLALSTDTQYF. Written as DNA, the CDR3 is TGCAGTGCTCAAGGACTTGCTCTTAGCACAGATACGCAGTATTTT.

This clonotype has only a few counts. This sequence joins TRBV11-2 and TRBJ2-6; D possibly corresponds to TRBD1 (6 bases). This CDR3 has 16 amino acids. Germline loops: CDR1 SGHAT, CDR2 FQNNGV. V lost 1 base to trimming and J lost 2 bases, with 9 bases between them. Here the CDR3 DNA reads TGTGCCAGCAGCTTAGTGGGGGCCACTGGGGCCAACGTCCTGACTTTC. It specifies CASSLVGATGANVLTF.